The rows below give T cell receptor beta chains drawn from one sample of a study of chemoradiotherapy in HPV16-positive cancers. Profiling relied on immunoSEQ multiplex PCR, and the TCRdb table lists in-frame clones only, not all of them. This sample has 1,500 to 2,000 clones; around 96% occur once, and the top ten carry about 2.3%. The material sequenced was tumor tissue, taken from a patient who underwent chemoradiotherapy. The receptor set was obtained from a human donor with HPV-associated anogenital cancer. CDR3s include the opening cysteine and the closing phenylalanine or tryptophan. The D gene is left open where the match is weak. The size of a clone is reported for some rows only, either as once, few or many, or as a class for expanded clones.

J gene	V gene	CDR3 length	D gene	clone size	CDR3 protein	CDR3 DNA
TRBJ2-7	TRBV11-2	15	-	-	CASSLDSVMGYEQYF	TGTGCCAGCAGCTTAGACTCGGTAATGGGGTACGAGCAGTACTTC
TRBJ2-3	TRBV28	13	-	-	CASSMDGTDTQYF	TGTGCCAGCAGTATGGACGGCACAGATACGCAGTATTTT
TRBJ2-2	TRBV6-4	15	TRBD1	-	CASSDGTGNTGELFF	TGTGCCAGCAGTGACGGGACAGGGAACACCGGGGAGCTGTTTTTT
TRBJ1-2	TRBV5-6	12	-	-	CASSSRGFGYTF	TGTGCCAGCAGCTCTAGGGGCTTTGGCTACACCTTC
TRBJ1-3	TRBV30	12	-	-	CAWSVLGNTIYF	TGTGCCTGGAGTGTACTCGGAAACACCATATATTTT
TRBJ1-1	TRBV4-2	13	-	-	CASSQWATTEAFF	TGTGCCAGCAGCCAATGGGCTACCACTGAAGCTTTCTTT
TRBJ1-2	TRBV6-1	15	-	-	CASSEDWSGAEGYTF	TGTGCCAGCAGTGAAGATTGGTCAGGGGCGGAGGGCTACACCTTC
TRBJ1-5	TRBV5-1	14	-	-	CASSTGGLNQPQHF	TGCGCCAGCAGCACTGGGGGCCTCAATCAGCCCCAGCATTTT
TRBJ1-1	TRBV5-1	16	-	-	CASSQGPGRTATEAFF	TGCGCCAGCAGCCAAGGACCGGGACGGACGGCAACTGAAGCTTTCTTT
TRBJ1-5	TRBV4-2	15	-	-	CASSRQGEGNQPQHF	TGTGCCAGCAGTCGTCAGGGAGAGGGAAATCAGCCCCAGCATTTT
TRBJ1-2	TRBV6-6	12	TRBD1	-	CASKQGLDGYTF	TGTGCCAGCAAACAGGGGTTGGATGGCTACACCTTC
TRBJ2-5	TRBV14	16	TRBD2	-	CASSLLLAGPQETQYF	TGTGCCAGCAGCCTCCTCCTAGCGGGCCCCCAAGAGACCCAGTACTTC
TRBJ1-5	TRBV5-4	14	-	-	CASSLAGSNQPQHF	TGTGCCAGCAGCTTAGCGGGAAGCAATCAGCCCCAGCATTTT
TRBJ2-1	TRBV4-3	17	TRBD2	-	CASSQEGSGGPYNEQFF	TGCGCCAGCAGCCAAGAGGGTAGCGGGGGACCCTACAATGAGCAGTTCTTC
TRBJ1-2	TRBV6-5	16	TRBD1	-	CASSYFRGTGIDGYTF	TGTGCCAGCAGTTACTTCCGCGGGACAGGGATTGACGGCTACACCTTC
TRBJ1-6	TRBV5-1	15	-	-	CASSLIRAVDSPLHF	TGCGCCAGCAGCTTGATCAGGGCGGTCGACTCACCCCTCCACTTT
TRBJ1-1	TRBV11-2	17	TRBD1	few	CASSLWGRGQFQLEAFF	TGTGCCAGCAGCTTATGGGGCAGGGGGCAGTTTCAACTTGAAGCTTTCTTT
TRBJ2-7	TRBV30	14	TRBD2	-	CARSRAGDVNEQYF	TGTGCAAGAAGCCGAGCGGGAGATGTCAACGAGCAGTACTTC
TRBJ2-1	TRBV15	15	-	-	CATSRDQGSYNEQFF	TGTGCCACCAGCAGAGATCAGGGCTCCTACAATGAGCAGTTCTTC
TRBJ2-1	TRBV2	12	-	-	CASSERGIGQFF	TGTGCCAGCAGTGAAAGAGGGATTGGGCAGTTCTTC
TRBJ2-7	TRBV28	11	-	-	CASTRAHEQYF	TGTGCCAGCACCCGGGCCCACGAGCAGTACTTC
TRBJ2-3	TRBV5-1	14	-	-	CASSLEVGRDTQYF	TGCGCCAGCAGCCTCGAAGTGGGGAGAGATACGCAGTATTTT
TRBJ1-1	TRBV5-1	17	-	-	CASSLLSLPRLNTEAFF	TGCGCCAGCAGCTTGCTAAGCCTGCCCAGGTTGAACACTGAAGCTTTCTTT